This T cell receptor beta chain was observed in a study of blood T cell repertoires in COVID-19. Looking at the study overall: Nucleic acid was either cDNA or gDNA, and it came from T cells, B-cell-depleted T cells, or PBMCs.

The trim removed 5 bases at V and 2 bases at J, leaving 3 bases unmatched. The germline gives CDR1 SGHDN, CDR2 FVKESK. The CDR3 runs 14 residues. This table comes from immunoSEQ multiplex PCR, and its TCRdb copy is limited to in-frame clones, with some not included. Of tens of thousands of clones listed, around 88% are singletons. This TCR was recovered from a woman older than 75 with acute or convalescent COVID-19. V usage is TRBV14 and J usage is TRBJ2-1, with 7 bases lining up with TRBD1. The source material was peripheral blood. CDR3 sequence (DNA): TGTGCCAGCAGCTCAGGGGGTCCCTACAATGAGCAGTTCTTC. It yields the protein CASSSGGPYNEQFF. Supplemented by reference TRBV14 and TRBJ2-1, the full variable domain reads EAGVTQFPSHSVIEKGQTVTLRCDPISGHDNLYWYRRVMGKEIKFLLHFVKESKQDESGMPNNRFLAERTGGTYSTLKVQPAELEDSGVYFCASSSGGPYNEQFFGPGTRLTVL.